What follows are 25 T cell receptor beta chains derived from one specimen sequenced in a study of cytotoxic CD8 clonotypes in ibrutinib-treated CLL. TCRdb's table, derived via immunoSEQ multiplex PCR, lists solely in-frame clones and lacks some. The sample includes about 21,000 clones, over 70% of them seen just once. This specimen was PBMCs, taken before ibrutinib treatment. The receptors were gathered from a human donor with chronic lymphocytic leukemia.

This rearrangement joins TRBV30 to TRBJ1-4, with 11 bases matching TRBD1. In germline, CDR1 is GTSNPN, CDR2 SVGIG (reference sequence). J was trimmed by 8 bases and V by 4 bases; bases with no gene match: 15. The length of the CDR3 is 17 residues. CDR3: CAWNPGTGGLGGEKLFF. The DNA of the CDR3 is TGTGCCTGGAACCCCGGGACAGGGGGTCTAGGTGGAGAAAAACTGTTTTTT. Drawing the rest from reference TRBV30 and TRBJ1-4, the complete variable domain is SQTIHQWPATLVQPVGSPLSLECTVEGTSNPNLYWYRQAAGRGLQLLFYSVGIGQISSEVPQNLSASRPQDRQFILSSKKLLLSDSGFYLCAWNPGTGGLGGEKLFFGSGTQLSVL.

The chain uses TRBV5-4 and TRBJ1-2; a weak D match, TRBD1 (6 bases). Germline V gene data show CDR1 as SGHNT and CDR2 as YYREEE (reference sequence). The V and J ends lost 2 bases and 0 bases respectively, with 8 bases between them. There are 14 residues in the CDR3. DNA for the CDR3: TGTGCCAGCAGCTTTCGACAGGCTAACTATGGCTACACCTTC. Protein sequence: CASSFRQANYGYTF.

V gene TRBV4-3 combines with J gene TRBJ2-7; 9 bases are shared with TRBD2. Germline V lookup: CDR1 LGHNA, CDR2 YSLEER. J gave up 0 bases and V 3 bases, and 6 bases lay outside the gene matches. The CDR3 runs 16 residues. The CDR3 loop is CASSQGISGSSYEQYF. The CDR3 DNA reads as TGCGCCAGCAGCCAGGGGATTAGCGGGAGCTCCTACGAGCAGTACTTC.

In its sample, this clone was seen a few times. The chain recombines TRBV18 with TRBJ2-7; tentative D call: TRBD2 (6 bases). CDR1 and CDR2 from the germline V gene are KGHSH and LQKENI. This CDR3 comprises 14 residues. V gave up 6 bases and J gave up 3 bases, with 15 bases separating them. CDR3 in DNA: TGTGCCAGCTCCTCCGGGGGACTCGACTACGAGCAGTACTTC. This sequence encodes CASSSGGLDYEQYF.

The rearrangement links TRBV29-1 to TRBJ1-2, with a weak D call TRBD1 (6 bases). The CDR3 consists of 14 residues. The germline V gene has CDR1 SQVTM and CDR2 ANQGSEA. Trimming removed 4 bases from V and 8 bases from J, with 20 bases in between. CDR3 DNA: TGCAGCGTTGCTTTTCGTCAGGGGAATGACGGCTACACCTTC. Translation: CSVAFRQGNDGYTF.

The chain uses TRBV4-1 and TRBJ1-4, with D unclear. Germline V gene sequence: CDR1 MGHRA, CDR2 YSYEKL. Trimming pared 1 base from V and 8 bases from J, leaving 17 bases between. There are 16 residues in the CDR3. The DNA for the CDR3 is TGCGCCAGCAGCCAAGTGGACGAGGGATTGGGGGAAAAACTGTTTTTT. This codes for CASSQVDEGLGEKLFF.

The table lists this clone with a few counts. The chain uses TRBV19 and TRBJ2-5, with D possibly matching TRBD1 (6 bases). The length of the CDR3 is 13 residues. The V end lost 3 bases, the J end lost 7 bases, and 12 bases lay between the germline ends. Per germline, CDR1 LNHDA and CDR2 SQIVND (reference sequence). This CDR3 reads CASSIEDSRTQYF. CDR3 DNA sequence: TGTGCCAGTAGTATTGAGGACAGTAGGACCCAGTACTTC.

The gene calls are TRBV7-9 and TRBJ2-1; D perhaps matches TRBD2 (5 bases). CDR1 and CDR2 (germline): SEHNR, FQNEAQ (reference sequence). V was cut by 5 bases and J by 0 bases, with 14 bases left in between. CDR3 size: 16 residues. The CDR3 region is CASSPKRRLSYNEQFF. DNA of the CDR3: TGTGCCAGCAGCCCGAAGCGGAGGCTCTCCTACAATGAGCAGTTCTTC.

The chain is built from TRBV7-2 and TRBJ2-1; D possibly uses TRBD1 or TRBD2 (5 bases each). Looked up from germline, CDR1 is SGHTA and CDR2 is FQGNSA. Trimming took off 1 base at V and 0 bases at J, with 13 bases between the two ends. The CDR3 runs 17 residues. The CDR3 DNA reads as TGTGCCAGCAGCTTAGGATCAGGGAGCCCCTCCTACAATGAGCAGTTCTTC. Amino acids: CASSLGSGSPSYNEQFF.

This clone was observed a single time. This rearrangement joins TRBV5-6 to TRBJ2-7; the match to TRBD2 covers 13 bases. Germline CDR1 and CDR2: SGHDT and YYEEEE. Trimming removed 4 bases from V and 7 bases from J; junction bases left unmatched: 14. This CDR3 has 17 residues. Here the CDR3 DNA reads TGTGCCAGCAGCCTGGAGGCACTAGCGGGAGGGCCTGGGGAGCAGTACTTC. Translating gives CASSLEALAGGPGEQYF.

This clone is categorized as medium-sized. Here the CDR3 reads CSVRVQTDTQYF. CDR3 DNA: TGCAGCGTCCGGGTTCAGACAGATACGCAGTATTTT. The rearrangement joins TRBV29-1 to TRBJ2-3; the D is unclear. The germline V gene encodes CDR1 SQVTM and CDR2 ANQGSEA. The CDR3 runs to 12 residues. The germline V and J ends were trimmed by 6 bases and 3 bases, with 10 bases remaining between them.

This clone was counted a few times. CDR3 nucleotide sequence: TGTGCCAGCAGCGGGAGAGGAACAACGGGGTATGGCTACACCTTC. Translated: CASSGRGTTGYGYTF. The V and J genes are TRBV13 and TRBJ1-2, with D unresolved. Trimming removed 5 bases from V and 5 bases from J, with 18 bases in between. The germline gives CDR1 PRHDT, CDR2 FYEKMQ (reference sequence). The CDR3 extends over 15 amino acids.

This chain links TRBV5-1 with TRBJ2-5, with D tentatively TRBD1 or TRBD2 (5 bases each). Trimming shortened V by 4 bases and J by 4 bases, and 17 bases separated the two germline ends. Germline CDR1 SGHRS, CDR2 YFSETQ. The CDR3 totals 15 residues. CDR3 coding DNA: TGCGCCAGCAGCGTGAGGGACGGCCCAACAGAGACCCAGTACTTC. It yields the protein CASSVRDGPTETQYF.

The J gene is TRBJ2-1, the V gene TRBV5-1, with D tentatively TRBD2 (6 bases). The CDR3 totals 15 residues. Trimming removed 0 bases from V and 5 bases from J, with 12 bases in between. Germline CDR1 SGHRS, CDR2 YFSETQ. The CDR3 nucleotides are TGCGCCAGCAGCTTGGACGGGAGAGGCCACAATGAGCAGTTCTTC. This translates into CASSLDGRGHNEQFF.

The chain uses TRBV2 and TRBJ2-5, with unresolved D. Germline CDR1 and CDR2: SNHLY and FYNNEI. CDR3 length equals 14 residues. Between the trimmed V and J ends, which lost 2 bases and 0 bases, there was a span of 7 bases. The CDR3 region is CASSESGHQETQYF. The CDR3 bases are TGTGCCAGCAGTGAATCTGGGCACCAAGAGACCCAGTACTTC.

This clone was counted a few times. The CDR3 nucleotides are TGTGCCAGCACTGGGGCCTCCTCTGGAAACACCATATATTTT. This encodes CASTGASSGNTIYF. The chain employs TRBV6-5 and TRBJ1-3, with TRBD1 as a possible D gene (5 bases). V shed 7 bases and J shed 0 bases, with 10 bases lying between them. Germline V gene data show CDR1 as MNHEY and CDR2 as SVGAGI. The CDR3 length is 14 residues.

V and J are TRBV10-2 and TRBJ2-7, with TRBD2 matching over 14 bases. CDR1 WSHSY and CDR2 SAAADI come from the germline V gene. The CDR3 consists of 17 residues. The V gene end was trimmed by 4 bases and the J gene end by 1 base; junction bases not matched to a gene: 6. The CDR3 coding sequence is TGCGCCAGCAGTGGAGGACTAGCGGGAGGACTATCCTACGAGCAGTACTTC. Translated, it gives CASSGGLAGGLSYEQYF.

This clone occurred a few times. The chain is built from TRBV2 and TRBJ1-2; 8 nucleotides agree with TRBD1. Germline loops: CDR1 SNHLY, CDR2 FYNNEI. This CDR3 has 13 residues. Trimming removed 6 bases from V and 5 bases from J; junction bases left unmatched: 5. DNA for the CDR3: TGTGCCAGCAGCGGGGACAGGCCATATGGCTACACCTTC. Protein sequence: CASSGDRPYGYTF.

This chain connects TRBV6-5 to TRBJ1-1; D not resolved. V was trimmed by 0 bases and J by 1 base, leaving 12 bases between them. The CDR3 is made up of 16 amino acids. Germline loops: CDR1 MNHEY, CDR2 SVGAGI. The CDR3 DNA is TGTGCCAGCAGTTACTCGACGGGGTGGGGGAACACTGAAGCTTTCTTT. It yields the protein CASSYSTGWGNTEAFF.

This clone was detected only a few times. The chain joins TRBV19 to TRBJ2-7; 12 nucleotides align to TRBD1. Germline V gene lookup returns CDR1 LNHDA and CDR2 SQIVND (reference sequence). This CDR3 comprises 15 residues. With 4 bases clipped from V and 2 bases from J, the junction kept 3 bases outside the gene matches. CDR3 nucleotides: TGTGCCAGTAGTACGGGACAGGGGGCCCCCTACGAGCAGTACTTC. As protein: CASSTGQGAPYEQYF.

The chain is built from TRBV19 and TRBJ2-5, with 10 bases fitting TRBD2. V shed 8 bases, J shed 1 base, and the junction held 7 bases outside the gene matches. Germline V lookup: CDR1 LNHDA, CDR2 SQIVND (reference sequence). This CDR3 spans 15 amino acids. CDR3 region: CASRTSGAIQETQYF. The CDR3 nucleotides are TGTGCCAGTCGTACTAGCGGGGCTATCCAAGAGACCCAGTACTTC.

The gene calls are TRBV5-1 and TRBJ2-7, with D perhaps matching TRBD2 (7 bases). The CDR3 contains 13 residues. Trimming removed 1 base from V and 10 bases from J, with 15 bases in between. CDR1 and CDR2 from the germline V gene are SGHRS and YFSETQ. Written as DNA, the CDR3 is TGCGCCAGCAGCTTGAGTACGGGGGGACAACAGTACTTC. Translating it yields CASSLSTGGQQYF.

The chain joins TRBV7-6 to TRBJ1-4, with no clear D. The CDR3 spans 13 residues. Trimming cost V 5 bases and J 8 bases, with 12 bases left between them. Germline loops: CDR1 SGHVS, CDR2 FNYEAQ. In DNA form, the CDR3 reads TGTGCCAGCAGCCCCCGTTCCGGGGAAAAACTGTTTTTT. This translates into CASSPRSGEKLFF. Full variable domain (missing parts from reference TRBV7-6 and TRBJ1-4): GAGVSQSPRYKVTKRGQDVALRCDPISGHVSLYWYRQALGQGPEFLTYFNYEAQQDKSGLPNDRFSAERPEGSISTLTIQRTEQRDSAMYRCASSPRSGEKLFFGSGTQLSVL.

V usage is TRBV5-1 and J usage is TRBJ2-5; no clear D. The CDR3 runs to 12 residues. Trimming left V 3 bases short and J 2 bases short, with 5 bases between. The germline CDR1 and CDR2 sequences are SGHRS and YFSETQ. This chain's CDR3 is CASSWAQETQYF. CDR3 DNA: TGCGCCAGCAGCTGGGCGCAAGAGACCCAGTACTTC.

The chain employs TRBV5-1 and TRBJ2-3; D gene uncertain. This CDR3 is built from 14 residues. In germline, CDR1 is SGHRS, CDR2 YFSETQ. Between the trimmed V and J ends, which lost 1 base and 3 bases, there was a span of 9 bases. CDR3 residues: CASSLMRVTDTQYF. The CDR3 nucleotides read TGCGCCAGCAGCTTGATGAGAGTAACAGATACGCAGTATTTT.